Below are 23 T cell receptor beta chains sequenced from a single sample in a study of cytomegalovirus exposure and HLA in healthy donors (dated by TCRdb to the late 2010s). Receptor libraries were prepared by the immunoSEQ multiplex PCR assay. For the multiplex PCR, a mixture combining 60 forward primers for TCR Vbeta segments and 13 reverse primers for TCR Jbeta segments was used. The immuneACCESS repertoire file appears here via TCRdb, limited to in-frame rearrangements. These files lack a portion of the clones; in checked studies, under half of the deficit traces to unresolved V genes, and the cause of the others is not known. The sample table contains around 95,000 clones; only one count was recorded for approximately 82% of them. In total, the top ten clones hold under 4.5% of the sample. The material sequenced was PBMCs. The receptors were gathered from a female donor in good health and CMV-seropositive.

J is TRBJ1-1 and V is TRBV30; unclear D gene. V gave up 2 bases and J gave up 1 base, with 8 bases separating them. Germline V CDR1 and CDR2: GTSNPN, SVGIG (reference sequence). This CDR3 region has 13 residues. CDR3 coding DNA: TGTGCCTGGAGTAACAGCAAGAACACTGAAGCTTTCTTT. Protein: CAWSNSKNTEAFF.

The genes are TRBV10-3 and TRBJ2-3; 9 bases map to TRBD2. The ends lost 2 bases at V and 3 bases at J; junction bases unmatched: 9. Germline CDR1 is ENHRY and CDR2 is SYGVKD. The CDR3 has 17 amino acids. The DNA of the CDR3 is TGTGCCATCAGTGAGCCCTTAGCGGGAGTCCCGACAGATACGCAGTATTTT. Translating it yields CAISEPLAGVPTDTQYF.

This clone was counted only a few times. This rearrangement joins TRBV11-3 to TRBJ2-3; D is possibly TRBD2 (6 bases). Germline V gives CDR1 SGHNT, CDR2 YENEEA. Trimming shortened V by 4 bases and J by 4 bases, and 15 bases separated the two germline ends. The CDR3 extends over 15 amino acids. CDR3: CASSSGGGEADTQYF. The CDR3 DNA reads TGTGCCAGCAGCTCCGGGGGTGGGGAGGCAGATACGCAGTATTTT.

This chain connects TRBV28 to TRBJ1-3, with TRBD1 as a possible D gene (6 bases). Germline CDR1 is MDHEN and CDR2 is SYDVKM. Trimming took off 6 bases at V and 0 bases at J, with 15 bases between the two ends. The CDR3 sequence is 16 residues long. The CDR3 DNA reads TGTGCCAGCAGAACCCCAGGGGTCTACTCTGGAAACACCATATATTTT. This codes for CASRTPGVYSGNTIYF.

This chain uses TRBV14 with TRBJ1-2, with 9 bases that match TRBD1. J gave up 7 bases and V 4 bases, and 13 bases lay outside the gene matches. This CDR3 is built from 16 residues. The V gene's germline CDR1 is SGHDN and CDR2 FVKESK. DNA of the CDR3: TGTGCCAGCAGCCGGGGGACAGGGCTAAGGGTCGGTGGCTACACCTTC. Its protein product is CASSRGTGLRVGGYTF.

This rearrangement joins TRBV5-6 to TRBJ1-2; maybe TRBD1 (5 bases). The CDR3 totals 14 residues. Germline-derived CDR1 and CDR2 are SGHDT and YYEEEE. V lost 2 bases to trimming and J lost 4 bases, with 12 bases between them. CDR3 sequence: CASSFGTLGYGYTF. CDR3 bases: TGTGCCAGCAGCTTCGGGACTCTCGGCTATGGCTACACCTTC. Based on the CDR3 plus reference TRBV5-6 and TRBJ1-2, the full variable domain is DAGVTQSPTHLIKTRGQQVTLRCSPKSGHDTVSWYQQALGQGPQFIFQYYEEEERQRGNFPDRFSGHQFPNYSSELNVNALLLGDSALYLCASSFGTLGYGYTFGSGTRLTVV.

CDR3 nucleotide sequence: TGTGCCAGTAGAGAAATAGCGGGGGACTTTTACAATGAGCAGTTCTTC. Translating gives CASREIAGDFYNEQFF. The rearrangement joins TRBV19 to TRBJ2-1; 9 bases agree with TRBD2. The CDR3 consists of 16 residues. The germline V gene encodes CDR1 LNHDA and CDR2 SQIVND (reference sequence). After removal of 6 bases from V and 4 bases from J, the junction contained 10 bases not matched to a gene.

This chain uses TRBV5-1 with TRBJ2-2, with 7 bases matching TRBD1. The germline V gene encodes CDR1 SGHRS and CDR2 YFSETQ. Trimming cost V 0 bases and J 6 bases; bases outside gene matches: 5. The CDR3 is made up of 15 amino acids. The DNA of the CDR3 is TGCGCCAGCAGCTTGGAAGGACAGGCGGCCGGGGAGCTGTTTTTT. This codes for CASSLEGQAAGELFF.

This clone was seen more than once but under ten times. The chain uses TRBV19 and TRBJ2-2; 8 bases match TRBD2. V shed 0 bases, J shed 6 bases, and the junction held 12 bases outside the gene matches. The CDR3 is made up of 18 amino acids. CDR1 and CDR2 (germline): LNHDA, SQIVND (reference sequence). The CDR3 DNA follows: TGTGCCAGTAGTATAGAAGGTCTAGCGGGTTACCCCGCCGGGGAGCTGTTTTTT. This sequence encodes CASSIEGLAGYPAGELFF.

The V call is TRBV6-5, the J call TRBJ1-2, with D tentatively TRBD1 (5 bases). Germline V gene data show CDR1 as MNHEY and CDR2 as SVGAGI. The CDR3 totals 13 residues. Trimming stripped 5 bases from V and 5 bases from J, with 12 bases between. CDR3 protein: CASSIDRLYGYTF. The CDR3 nucleotides read TGTGCCAGCAGTATCGACAGACTGTATGGCTACACCTTC.

The CDR3 DNA reads as TGTGCCAGCAGCGGGCAGCGGGGGAGGCGCTACGAGCAGTACTTC. It yields the protein CASSGQRGRRYEQYF. The rearrangement links TRBV13 to TRBJ2-7; the match to TRBD2 covers 8 bases. CDR3 length: 15 amino acids. J lost 3 bases, V lost 5 bases, and 9 bases had no gene match. The germline CDR1 and CDR2 sequences are PRHDT and FYEKMQ (reference sequence).

A note on this clone: The identical CDR3 is also encoded by other nucleotide sequences in the sample. The CDR3: CASSLSLGHQPQHF. The DNA for the CDR3 is TGTGCCAGCAGCTTGTCCTTGGGCCATCAGCCCCAGCATTTT. The chain links TRBV5-6 to TRBJ1-5; D unclear. The length of the CDR3 is 14 residues. V lost 1 base and J lost 5, with 10 bases in between. CDR1 and CDR2 (germline): SGHDT, YYEEEE.

J is TRBJ2-5 and V is TRBV21-1; TRBD2 is the table's D call and was not checked against the DNA. TRBV21-1 is noted as a pseudogene. This CDR3 has 18 amino acids. In nucleotides, the CDR3 is TGTGCCAGCAGTCTACCGGGACTAGCGGGAGGGCCACAAGAGACCCAGTACTTC. Translation gives CASSLPGLAGGPQETQYF.

The V call is TRBV15, the J call TRBJ1-1; the D gene is possibly TRBD1 (6 bases). V lost 0 bases, J lost 0 bases, and 11 bases lay in between. Germline assignment: CDR1 LNHNV and CDR2 YYDKDF (reference sequence). The CDR3 sequence is 16 residues long. CDR3 region: CATSRDRTAVNTEAFF. For the CDR3, the DNA is TGTGCCACCAGCAGAGATCGGACAGCAGTGAACACTGAAGCTTTCTTT.

The chain uses TRBV27 and TRBJ2-7, with 8 bases lining up with TRBD2. Looked up from germline, CDR1 is MNHEY and CDR2 is SMNVEV (reference sequence). The ends lost 6 bases at V and 1 base at J; junction bases unmatched: 2. This CDR3 is built from 13 residues. CDR3 coding DNA: TGTGCCAGCAGCCGGGAGGGTTCCTACGAGCAGTACTTC. It yields the protein CASSREGSYEQYF.

The chain links TRBV27 to TRBJ1-1; D remains unclear. With 4 bases removed from V and 5 bases from J, the gap between germline ends came to 17 bases. The germline V gene encodes CDR1 MNHEY and CDR2 SMNVEV (reference sequence). The CDR3 is 15 amino acids. The chain's CDR3 is CASSSMRVIVTEAFF. The CDR3 DNA follows: TGTGCCAGCAGTTCGATGAGGGTCATAGTAACTGAAGCTTTCTTT.

For the CDR3, the DNA is TGTGCCAGTAGTATTGATGGAGCCGCTGATCAGCCCCAGCATTTT. Protein product: CASSIDGAADQPQHF. The gene calls are TRBV19 and TRBJ1-5, with D hard to call. Germline CDR1 reads LNHDA; CDR2 reads SQIVND (reference sequence). This CDR3 comprises 15 residues. Trimming pared 3 bases from V and 5 bases from J, leaving 14 bases between.

The rearrangement uses TRBV19 and TRBJ1-5; D gene uncertain. Germline V CDR1 and CDR2: LNHDA, SQIVND (reference sequence). The CDR3 totals 14 residues. The V end lost 8 bases, the J end lost 5 bases, and 16 bases lay between the germline ends. In nucleotides, the CDR3 is TGTGCCAGTTCCCCTTCGACACCTGATCAGCCCCAGCATTTT. It encodes CASSPSTPDQPQHF.

The CDR3: CASLSHLAGEKETQYF. The CDR3 DNA sequence: TGTGCCAGCCTAAGCCATCTAGCGGGAGAAAAAGAGACCCAGTACTTC. The V and J genes are TRBV28 and TRBJ2-5; TRBD2 matches at 10 bases. The CDR3 loop spans 16 amino acids. The V gene's germline CDR1 is MDHEN and CDR2 SYDVKM. The V and J ends lost 8 bases and 3 bases, in that order; junction bases with no gene match: 12.

The gene calls are TRBV14 and TRBJ2-2; a possible D gene is TRBD2 (5 bases). Germline lookup yields CDR1 SGHDN and CDR2 FVKESK. V lost 3 bases and J lost 4, with 9 bases in between. The CDR3 has 14 amino acids. CDR3 sequence: CASSHGVGTGELFF. In nucleotides, the CDR3 is TGTGCCAGCAGCCACGGGGTGGGCACCGGGGAGCTGTTTTTT.

J is TRBJ2-7 and V is TRBV15; 11 bases align to TRBD1. CDR3 length: 15 residues. Trimming at V came to 7 bases and at J to 4 bases, leaving 9 bases not matched to a gene. Germline CDR1 LNHNV, CDR2 YYDKDF (reference sequence). CDR3 sequence (DNA): TGTGCCACCACCAAGGGGGGGACAGGGGGTTACGAGCAGTACTTC. Protein: CATTKGGTGGYEQYF.

The V and J genes are TRBV5-1 and TRBJ2-5; 8 nucleotides agree with TRBD1. Germline CDR1 is SGHRS and CDR2 is YFSETQ. The CDR3 totals 16 residues. The ends lost 0 bases at V and 1 base at J; junction bases unmatched: 5. The CDR3 nucleotides read TGCGCCAGCAGCTTGGCCCCCAGGGGGCGCCAAGAGACCCAGTACTTC. Its protein is CASSLAPRGRQETQYF.

The chain joins TRBV28 to TRBJ1-5; D gene ambiguous. The V gene's germline CDR1 is MDHEN and CDR2 SYDVKM. V lost 1 base, J lost 1 base, and 11 bases lay in between. This CDR3 has 16 amino acids. CDR3 in DNA: TGTGCCAGCAGTTTATCATATCGGGTAAGCAATCAGCCCCAGCATTTT. Protein sequence: CASSLSYRVSNQPQHF. Supplemented by reference TRBV28 and TRBJ1-5, the full variable domain reads DVKVTQSSRYLVKRTGEKVFLECVQDMDHENMFWYRQDPGLGLRLIYFSYDVKMKEKGDIPEGYSVSREKKERFSLILESASTNQTSMYLCASSLSYRVSNQPQHFGDGTRLSIL.